The source of this TCR beta chain is a study of T cell responses to AZD1222 COVID-19 vaccine. Only a few counts were recorded for this clone. Measured with immunoSEQ multiplex PCR; TCRdb has only the in-frame clones, and not every one. The sample has about 150,000 clones, 93% seen once. Trimming took 8 bases from V and 2 from J, leaving 3 bases between them. Germline V gene data show CDR1 as LGHDT and CDR2 as YNNKEL (reference sequence). The CDR3 contains 11 residues. The rearrangement links TRBV3-1 (or the pseudogene TRBV3-2) to TRBJ2-2; no clear D. The sample consisted of peripheral blood, taken on day 0 of AZD1222 vaccination. The sequence was collected from an adult in good health. The CDR3 sequence: CASDNTGELFF. CDR3 sequence (DNA): TGTGCCAGCGACAACACCGGGGAGCTGTTTTTT.